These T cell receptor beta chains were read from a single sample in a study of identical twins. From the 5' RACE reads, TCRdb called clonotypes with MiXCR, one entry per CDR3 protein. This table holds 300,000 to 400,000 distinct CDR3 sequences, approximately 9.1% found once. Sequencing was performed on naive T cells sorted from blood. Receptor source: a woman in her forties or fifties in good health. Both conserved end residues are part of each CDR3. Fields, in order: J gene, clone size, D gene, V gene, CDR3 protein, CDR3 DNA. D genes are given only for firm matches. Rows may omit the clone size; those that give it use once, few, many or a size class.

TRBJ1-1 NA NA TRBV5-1 CASSSERGWGTEAFF TGCGCCAGCAGCTCAGAGAGGGGTTGGGGCACTGAAGCTTTCTTT
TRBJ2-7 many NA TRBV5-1 CASSLTGSSYEQYF TGTGCCAGCAGCTTAACCGGGTCGTCCTACGAGCAGTACTTC
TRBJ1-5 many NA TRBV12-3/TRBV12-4 CASSRQPLSPQHF TGTGCCAGCAGTCGGCAACCCCTATCGCCCCAGCATTTT
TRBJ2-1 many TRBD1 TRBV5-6 CASAADRGPRIYNEQFF TGTGCCAGTGCGGCGGACAGGGGGCCCAGGATCTACAATGAGCAGTTCTTC
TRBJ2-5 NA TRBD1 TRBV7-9 CASSVPGQGQETQYF TGTGCCAGCAGCGTCCCGGGACAGGGTCAAGAGACCCAGTACTTC
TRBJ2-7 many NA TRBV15 CATSRGPGDEQYF TGTGCCACCAGCAGGGGTCCAGGGGACGAGCAGTACTTC
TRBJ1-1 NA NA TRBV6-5 CASSSKAEAFF TGTGCCAGCAGTTCGAAGGCTGAAGCTTTCTTT
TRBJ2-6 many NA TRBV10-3 CATRDSGANVLTF TGTGCCACCAGGGATTCTGGGGCCAACGTCCTGACTTTC
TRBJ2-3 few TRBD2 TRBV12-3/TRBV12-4 CAGGGADTQYF TGTGCTGGGGGGGGGGCAGATACGCAGTATTTT
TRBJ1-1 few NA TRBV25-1 CASSEYRRNSLAFF TGTGCCAGCAGTGAATACCGCAGAAACAGTTTGGCTTTCTTT
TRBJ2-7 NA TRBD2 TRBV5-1 CASSLVTSGPNEQYF TGCGCCAGCAGCTTGGTCACTAGCGGGCCCAACGAGCAGTACTTC
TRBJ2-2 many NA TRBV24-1 CATSELGFSGDGELFF TGTGCCACCAGTGAATTGGGGTTTAGCGGAGATGGGGAGCTGTTTTTT
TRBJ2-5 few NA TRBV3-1 CASSGQGVHQETQYF TGTGCCAGCTCAGGCCAAGGGGTTCATCAAGAGACCCAGTACTTC
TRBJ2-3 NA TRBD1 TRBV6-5 CASSYGGTGADNTQYF TGTGCCAGCAGTTACGGCGGGACAGGGGCAGATAATACGCAGTATTTT
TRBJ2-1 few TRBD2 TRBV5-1 CASSLGSGEFGEQFF TGCGCCAGCAGCTTGGGTAGCGGGGAATTCGGTGAGCAGTTCTTC
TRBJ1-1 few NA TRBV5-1 CASSMTGGVTEAFF TGCGCCAGCAGTATGACCGGGGGCGTGACTGAAGCTTTCTTT
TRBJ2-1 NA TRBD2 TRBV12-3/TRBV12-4 CASRPGTSGVNEQFF TGTGCCAGCAGGCCCGGGACTAGCGGGGTTAATGAGCAGTTCTTC
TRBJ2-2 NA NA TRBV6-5 CASRGRGFGAGELFF TGTGCCAGCAGGGGCAGAGGCTTTGGCGCCGGGGAGCTGTTTTTT
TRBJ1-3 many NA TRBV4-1 CASSQPRDGGNTIYF TGCGCCAGCAGCCAACCCCGGGATGGGGGAAACACCATATATTTT
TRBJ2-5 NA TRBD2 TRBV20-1 CSASDKTSGKLYLQETQYF TGCAGTGCTTCCGATAAGACTAGCGGGAAACTGTACCTTCAAGAGACCCAGTACTTC